This is a list of T cell receptor beta chains from one sample in a study of TIL therapy for anti-PD-1-resistant metastatic lung cancer. Here immunoSEQ multiplex PCR was the method, and the copy in TCRdb shows in-frame clones only, minus some. The table lists some 60,000 clones, about two thirds of them singletons. The sample in question was blood, obtained at baseline. The receptors stem from a person aged 25-79 years with non-small cell lung cancer. Both conserved end residues are part of each CDR3. The order of the fields is J gene, V gene, D gene, clone size, CDR3 protein, CDR3 DNA. D genes are given only for firm matches. Clone size is shown for a subset of rows, as once, few, many or a class of expanded clone.

j_call: TRBJ1-1
v_call: TRBV7-2
d_call: TRBD1
clone_size: .
cdr3_aa: CASSSWDSMNTEAFF
cdr3_nt: TGTGCCAGCAGCTCCTGGGACAGTATGAACACTGAAGCTTTCTTT

j_call: TRBJ2-5
v_call: TRBV7-9
d_call: .
clone_size: .
cdr3_aa: CASRWTDRETQYF
cdr3_nt: TGTGCCAGCAGATGGACAGATCGAGAGACCCAGTACTTC

j_call: TRBJ2-3
v_call: TRBV5-1
d_call: .
clone_size: .
cdr3_aa: CASSYTMGGARLMQYF
cdr3_nt: TGCGCCAGCAGTTACACAATGGGGGGGGCCCGATTAATGCAGTATTTT

j_call: TRBJ1-2
v_call: TRBV5-1
d_call: TRBD1
clone_size: few
cdr3_aa: CASSLEGPGTGKGYTF
cdr3_nt: TGCGCCAGCAGCTTGGAAGGCCCCGGGACAGGGAAGGGCTACACCTTC

j_call: TRBJ2-2
v_call: TRBV28
d_call: .
clone_size: .
cdr3_aa: CASSLSGRVTGELFF
cdr3_nt: TGTGCCAGCAGTTTATCAGGCAGGGTCACCGGGGAGCTGTTTTTT

j_call: TRBJ2-7
v_call: TRBV5-6
d_call: .
clone_size: .
cdr3_aa: CASSLPPDVKQYF
cdr3_nt: TGTGCCAGCAGCTTACCACCGGACGTCAAGCAGTACTTC

j_call: TRBJ2-2
v_call: TRBV9
d_call: TRBD2
clone_size: .
cdr3_aa: CASSVALAGYEDTGELFF
cdr3_nt: TGTGCCAGCAGCGTAGCACTAGCGGGATACGAGGACACCGGGGAGCTGTTTTTT

j_call: TRBJ1-2
v_call: TRBV19
d_call: TRBD1
clone_size: few
cdr3_aa: CASSTGQGYYGYTF
cdr3_nt: TGTGCCAGTAGTACAGGACAGGGGTACTATGGCTACACCTTC

j_call: TRBJ2-1
v_call: TRBV7-2
d_call: TRBD2
clone_size: .
cdr3_aa: CASSFSGNEQFF
cdr3_nt: TGTGCCAGCAGCTTTAGCGGGAATGAGCAGTTCTTC

j_call: TRBJ2-1
v_call: TRBV29-1
d_call: .
clone_size: .
cdr3_aa: CSVDLGSYNEQFF
cdr3_nt: TGCAGCGTTGACCTAGGCTCCTACAATGAGCAGTTCTTC

j_call: TRBJ2-3
v_call: TRBV28
d_call: .
clone_size: once
cdr3_aa: CASTLARGGWTDTQYF
cdr3_nt: TGTGCCAGCACCCTCGCAAGGGGAGGTTGGACAGATACGCAGTATTTT

j_call: TRBJ2-1
v_call: TRBV7-3
d_call: .
clone_size: few
cdr3_aa: CASSPFAGYNEQFF
cdr3_nt: TGTGCCAGCAGCCCGTTTGCGGGCTACAATGAGCAGTTCTTC

j_call: TRBJ2-2
v_call: TRBV6-1
d_call: .
clone_size: .
cdr3_aa: CASSPGLSGELFF
cdr3_nt: TGTGCCAGCAGTCCGGGACTTTCCGGGGAGCTGTTTTTT

j_call: TRBJ1-5
v_call: TRBV7-8
d_call: TRBD1
clone_size: .
cdr3_aa: CASSLDRGYQPQHF
cdr3_nt: TGTGCCAGCAGCTTAGACAGGGGCTATCAGCCCCAGCATTTT

j_call: TRBJ2-1
v_call: TRBV7-3
d_call: .
clone_size: .
cdr3_aa: CASSPQGGDEQFF
cdr3_nt: TGTGCCAGCAGCCCGCAGGGGGGGGATGAGCAGTTCTTC

j_call: TRBJ2-1
v_call: TRBV19
d_call: .
clone_size: few
cdr3_aa: CATRGLATQREQFF
cdr3_nt: TGTGCCACCCGAGGGCTAGCAACACAACGGGAGCAGTTCTTC

j_call: TRBJ2-2
v_call: TRBV28
d_call: .
clone_size: few
cdr3_aa: CAVSGTGELFF
cdr3_nt: TGTGCCGTATCGGGGACCGGGGAGCTGTTTTTT

j_call: TRBJ2-7
v_call: TRBV15
d_call: .
clone_size: .
cdr3_aa: CATSREGSPYEQYF
cdr3_nt: TGTGCCACCAGCAGAGAGGGCAGTCCCTACGAGCAGTACTTC

j_call: TRBJ2-7
v_call: TRBV27
d_call: .
clone_size: once
cdr3_aa: CASSFLQTLGEQYF
cdr3_nt: TGTGCCAGCAGTTTTCTCCAGACTCTGGGGGAGCAGTACTTC

j_call: TRBJ2-7
v_call: TRBV6-5
d_call: .
clone_size: .
cdr3_aa: CASSYQGRNEQYF
cdr3_nt: TGTGCCAGCAGTTATCAGGGTCGCAACGAGCAGTACTTC

j_call: TRBJ2-1
v_call: TRBV11-3
d_call: TRBD1
clone_size: .
cdr3_aa: CASSTGTGGYNEQFF
cdr3_nt: TGTGCCAGCAGCACCGGGACAGGGGGCTACAATGAGCAGTTCTTC

j_call: TRBJ2-2
v_call: TRBV28
d_call: .
clone_size: .
cdr3_aa: CASSARQMNTGELFF
cdr3_nt: TGTGCCAGCAGTGCCCGACAGATGAACACCGGGGAGCTGTTTTTT

j_call: TRBJ1-2
v_call: TRBV6-1
d_call: .
clone_size: .
cdr3_aa: CASSDLVFGQYGYTF
cdr3_nt: TGTGCCAGCAGTGATCTAGTCTTTGGACAGTATGGCTACACCTTC

j_call: TRBJ2-6
v_call: TRBV28
d_call: .
clone_size: once
cdr3_aa: CASTTPRGLGANVLTF
cdr3_nt: TGTGCCAGCACCACCCCTCGGGGTCTAGGGGCCAACGTCCTGACTTTC

j_call: TRBJ2-5
v_call: TRBV11-3
d_call: .
clone_size: once
cdr3_aa: CASSLAFWGSTETQYF
cdr3_nt: TGTGCCAGCAGCTTAGCTTTTTGGGGTTCCACAGAGACCCAGTACTTC

j_call: TRBJ2-2
v_call: TRBV12-2
d_call: .
clone_size: few
cdr3_aa: CASRPRRLNTGELFF
cdr3_nt: TGTGCAAGTCGCCCGAGGAGATTGAACACCGGGGAGCTGTTTTTT

j_call: TRBJ2-5
v_call: TRBV5-1
d_call: .
clone_size: .
cdr3_aa: CASSYSGETQYF
cdr3_nt: TGCGCCAGCAGCTATAGTGGAGAGACCCAGTACTTC

j_call: TRBJ2-5
v_call: TRBV5-1
d_call: TRBD2
clone_size: .
cdr3_aa: CASSLGASGAETQYF
cdr3_nt: TGCGCCAGCAGCTTGGGAGCTAGCGGGGCAGAGACCCAGTACTTC

j_call: TRBJ2-1
v_call: TRBV5-1
d_call: .
clone_size: .
cdr3_aa: CASSLEAYNEQFF
cdr3_nt: TGCGCCAGCAGCTTGGAAGCCTACAATGAGCAGTTCTTC

j_call: TRBJ2-1
v_call: TRBV9
d_call: .
clone_size: .
cdr3_aa: CASSAGTSYNEQFF
cdr3_nt: TGTGCCAGCAGCGCCGGGACATCCTACAATGAGCAGTTCTTC

j_call: TRBJ1-2
v_call: TRBV30
d_call: .
clone_size: .
cdr3_aa: CAWSATGTWGYTF
cdr3_nt: TGTGCCTGGAGCGCAACAGGGACGTGGGGCTACACCTTC

j_call: TRBJ2-7
v_call: TRBV11-2
d_call: TRBD2
clone_size: .
cdr3_aa: CASSLIGTSGGDPSYEQYF
cdr3_nt: TGTGCCAGCAGCTTAATCGGGACTAGCGGGGGGGACCCCTCCTACGAGCAGTACTTC

j_call: TRBJ2-5
v_call: TRBV2
d_call: .
clone_size: .
cdr3_aa: CASSELAETQYF
cdr3_nt: TGTGCCAGCAGTGAACTGGCGGAGACCCAGTACTTC

j_call: TRBJ2-5
v_call: TRBV2
d_call: .
clone_size: .
cdr3_aa: CASSENAVTTQYF
cdr3_nt: TGTGCCAGCAGTGAAAATGCGGTAACGACCCAGTACTTC

j_call: TRBJ2-3
v_call: TRBV11-2
d_call: .
clone_size: .
cdr3_aa: CASSSLGTGLSDTQYF
cdr3_nt: TGTGCCAGCAGCTCTCTAGGGACTGGTTTGTCAGATACGCAGTATTTT

j_call: TRBJ1-5
v_call: TRBV6-1
d_call: .
clone_size: few
cdr3_aa: CASSASGGNQPQHF
cdr3_nt: TGTGCCAGCAGTGCCTCAGGGGGCAATCAGCCCCAGCATTTT

j_call: TRBJ2-3
v_call: TRBV19
d_call: .
clone_size: .
cdr3_aa: CASSYGLTDTQYF
cdr3_nt: TGTGCCAGTAGTTACGGCTTGACAGATACGCAGTATTTT